This TCR beta chain was obtained from a study of CD8+CD57+ T cells in acquired aplastic anemia. Findings of the study overall: CD8+ Simpson's diversity showed no significant patient-control difference. Approximately 28 CD8+ CDR3 sequences were shared between patients and controls.

Germline loops: CDR1 DFQATT, CDR2 SNEGSKA (reference sequence). This CDR3 spans 17 amino acids. The V gene end was trimmed by 3 bases and the J gene end by 0 bases; junction bases not matched to a gene: 11. TCR beta VDJ and CDR3 profiles were obtained from a genomic DNA template. TCRdb fed the reads into MiXCR, producing one record per CDR3 protein. In the table there are around 170,000 distinct CDR3 sequences, approximately 48% of which are singletons. Whoever was chosen for sequencing had shown CD8+CD57+ cell expansion by flow cytometry. As regards this clonotype: Antigen unknown.

The TCR sequence derives from a human donor with aplastic anemia. This chain connects TRBV20-1 to TRBJ2-3; 8 bases are shared with TRBD2. The sequencing input was sorted CD4+, CD8+, or CD8+CD57+ T cells (not recorded which) from PBMCs. The CDR3 coding sequence is TGCAGTGCTAGGCGGATTAGCGGGATTACGAGCACAGATACGCAGTATTTT. Protein: CSARRISGITSTDTQYF.